This entry lists 19 T cell receptor beta chains sequenced from one sample in a study of brain metastases from non-small cell lung cancer. Assay: immunoSEQ multiplex PCR; the TCRdb copy retains only in-frame clones and omits some. Of under 4,000 clones in the sample, roughly 96% are singletons; the top ten hold roughly 2%. Input material: tumor-adjacent normal tissue. The receptor set was obtained from a donor at least 40 years old with non-small cell lung cancer.

The chain joins TRBV9 to TRBJ2-5; 9 bases fit TRBD2. The CDR3 has 16 amino acids. With 0 bases clipped from V and 2 bases from J, the junction kept 5 bases outside the gene matches. Germline-derived CDR1 and CDR2 are SGDLS and YYNGEE. The CDR3 region has the DNA TGTGCCAGCAGCGTAGGGAGACTAGCGGCGCAAGAGACCCAGTACTTC. Its protein is CASSVGRLAAQETQYF.

This sequence joins TRBV2 and TRBJ2-1, with D perhaps matching TRBD2 (5 bases). The germline V gene encodes CDR1 SNHLY and CDR2 FYNNEI. V was pared by 4 bases and J by 8 bases, with 18 bases between. CDR3 length: 15 residues. The CDR3 nucleotides read TGTGCCAGCAGTGTGGGCCTAGTGGGGAGTGATGAGCAGTTCTTC. Protein sequence: CASSVGLVGSDEQFF.

The genes are TRBV18 and TRBJ1-5; tentative D call: TRBD1 (5 bases). The CDR3 is made up of 14 amino acids. The germline V and J ends were trimmed by 6 bases and 6 bases, with 15 bases remaining between them. CDR1 is KGHSH and CDR2 is LQKENI in the germline V gene. The CDR3 bases are TGTGCCAGCTCGGGGTGGGTTGACAGTCAGCCCCAGCATTTT. Encoded protein: CASSGWVDSQPQHF.

The chain is built from TRBV2 and TRBJ2-3; maybe TRBD2 (5 bases). The CDR3 totals 12 residues. V lost 5 bases to trimming and J lost 5 bases, with 8 bases between them. Germline assignment: CDR1 SNHLY and CDR2 FYNNEI. In DNA, the CDR3 is TGTGCCAGCAGTCTCCGGGGAGATACGCAGTATTTT. The encoded protein is CASSLRGDTQYF.

V is TRBV27 and J is TRBJ2-1; 7 bases map to TRBD2. Germline V gene lookup returns CDR1 MNHEY and CDR2 SMNVEV (reference sequence). V lost 6 bases and J lost 0; bases outside the gene matches: 5. The CDR3 runs to 15 residues. DNA of the CDR3: TGTGCCAGCAGATGGGAGGGAAGCTCCTACAATGAGCAGTTCTTC. This gives the protein CASRWEGSSYNEQFF.

The chain has TRBV6-6 and TRBJ1-2; D gene uncertain. CDR3 length: 16 amino acids. Germline lookup yields CDR1 MNHNY and CDR2 SVGAGI (reference sequence). V lost 2 bases to trimming and J lost 8 bases, with 21 bases between them. CDR3 protein: CASSYPAGEGSKGYTF. The CDR3, as DNA: TGTGCCAGCAGTTACCCGGCCGGGGAAGGCTCCAAGGGCTACACCTTC.

The V call is TRBV4-1, the J call TRBJ2-1; a weak D match, TRBD2 (6 bases). The V gene lost 3 bases and the J gene lost 5 bases, with 17 bases spanning the gap. Germline CDR1 and CDR2: MGHRA and YSYEKL. The CDR3 consists of 16 residues. The CDR3 nucleotides are TGCGCCAGCAGCCAGCTCGGGACTGTGACCCACAATGAGCAGTTCTTC. It yields the protein CASSQLGTVTHNEQFF.

This clone was detected only once. The chain carries TRBV29-1 and TRBJ2-3; 13 bases are shared with TRBD2. Germline V gene lookup returns CDR1 SQVTM and CDR2 ANQGSEA. The CDR3 sequence is 15 residues long. The junction had 3 bases not matched to a gene; V was cut back by 4 bases and J by 2 bases. The CDR3 loop reads CSVAGTSGNTDTQYF. The CDR3 nucleotides are TGCAGCGTTGCCGGGACTAGCGGGAACACAGATACGCAGTATTTT.

Points on this clone: Germline is not matched at one junction end, which may reflect a read error. The chain has TRBV6-5 and TRBJ1-1; TRBD1 might be the D (6 bases). This CDR3 region has 14 residues. The germline V gene encodes CDR1 MNHEY and CDR2 SVGAGI. As DNA, the CDR3 is TGTGCCAGCAGTTACTCGACAGGTTCGGTCGACGGACTGTTT. Its protein product is CASSYSTGSVDGLF.

This clone was recorded once. The chain combines TRBV7-2 with TRBJ2-7; D is ambiguous. Per the germline V gene, CDR1 is SGHTA and CDR2 is FQGNSA. Trimming shortened V by 1 base and J by 0 bases, and 7 bases separated the two germline ends. The CDR3 totals 14 residues. The CDR3: CASSLDPYSYEQYF. The CDR3 DNA sequence: TGTGCCAGCAGCTTAGACCCCTACTCCTACGAGCAGTACTTC.

V gene TRBV30 combines with J gene TRBJ2-2, with 8 positions matching TRBD1. This CDR3 is 14 amino acids long. The J segment lost 6 bases and the V segment lost 5 bases, leaving 8 bases of the junction unmatched. The V gene's germline CDR1 is GTSNPN and CDR2 SVGIG (reference sequence). The CDR3 region is CAWGVSTGAGELFF. CDR3 in DNA: TGTGCCTGGGGAGTTTCGACAGGGGCCGGGGAGCTGTTTTTT. Drawing the rest from reference TRBV30 and TRBJ2-2, the complete variable domain is SQTIHQWPATLVQPVGSPLSLECTVEGTSNPNLYWYRQAAGRGLQLLFYSVGIGQISSEVPQNLSASRPQDRQFILSSKKLLLSDSGFYLCAWGVSTGAGELFFGEGSRLTVL.

V usage is TRBV5-5 and J usage is TRBJ1-4; D gene ambiguous. This CDR3 has 16 amino acids. The germline V gene encodes CDR1 SGHKS and CDR2 YYEKEE (reference sequence). V was trimmed by 0 bases and J by 4 bases, leaving 13 bases between them. CDR3 residues: CASSLGVWRINEKLFF. CDR3 nucleotides: TGTGCCAGCAGCTTGGGGGTTTGGAGGATTAATGAAAAACTGTTTTTT.

CDR3 sequence: CASRRGTSSGNTIYF. DNA of the CDR3: TGTGCCAGCCGGCGAGGGACCTCATCTGGAAACACCATATATTTT. The chain joins TRBV5-5 to TRBJ1-3; TRBD1 might be the D (5 bases). The CDR3 has 15 residues. Germline V gene data show CDR1 as SGHKS and CDR2 as YYEKEE (reference sequence). Between the trimmed V and J ends, which lost 7 bases and 1 base, there was a span of 15 bases.

The rearrangement uses TRBV5-1 and TRBJ1-5; D ambiguous. V shed 0 bases and J shed 1 base, with 2 bases lying between them. Germline V gene lookup returns CDR1 SGHRS and CDR2 YFSETQ. This CDR3 contains 13 residues. CDR3 nucleotides: TGCGCCAGCAGCTTGGACAGCAATCAGCCCCAGCATTTT. It is translated as CASSLDSNQPQHF.

The chain couples TRBV2 to TRBJ2-7; D possibly corresponds to TRBD1 (6 bases). V lost 7 bases, J lost 2 bases, and 9 bases lay in between. From germline, CDR1 is SNHLY and CDR2 FYNNEI. The CDR3 contains 12 residues. CDR3 sequence: CASTRQAYEQYF. As DNA, the CDR3 is TGTGCCAGCACTCGACAGGCCTACGAGCAGTACTTC.

This chain connects TRBV7-9 to TRBJ2-3; no clear D gene. Germline-derived CDR1 and CDR2 are SEHNR and FQNEAQ (reference sequence). The CDR3 has 12 amino acids. Trimming stripped 6 bases from V and 4 bases from J, with 8 bases between. The CDR3 here is CASSSLADTQYF. The DNA for the CDR3 is TGTGCCAGCAGTTCTTTGGCAGATACGCAGTATTTT.

The rearrangement links TRBV6-5 to TRBJ1-3; D not resolved. Trimming cost V 7 bases and J 0 bases, with 10 bases left between them. This CDR3 spans 14 amino acids. In germline, CDR1 is MNHEY, CDR2 SVGAGI. This chain's CDR3 is CASNPRSSGNTIYF. CDR3 bases: TGTGCCAGCAATCCCAGGAGCTCTGGAAACACCATATATTTT.

V usage is TRBV14 and J usage is TRBJ1-2, with a weak D call TRBD1 (5 bases). Trimming left V 0 bases short and J 11 bases short, with 13 bases between. CDR3 length: 13 amino acids. Per the germline V gene, CDR1 is SGHDN and CDR2 is FVKESK. The CDR3 coding sequence is TGTGCCAGCAGCCAAGACCTAAGGGGTGGTTACACCTTC. Protein product: CASSQDLRGGYTF. The variable domain in full, with the rest retrieved from reference TRBV14 and TRBJ1-2, is EAGVTQFPSHSVIEKGQTVTLRCDPISGHDNLYWYRRVMGKEIKFLLHFVKESKQDESGMPNNRFLAERTGGTYSTLKVQPAELEDSGVYFCASSQDLRGGYTFGSGTRLTVV.

The chain employs TRBV30 and TRBJ2-4; TRBD2 is a possible D gene (5 bases). This CDR3 contains 14 residues. Germline CDR1 is GTSNPN and CDR2 is SVGIG (reference sequence). V lost 2 bases and J 0 bases, leaving 8 bases between the germline ends. The CDR3 DNA reads as TGTGCCTGGAGTATGGGAGTAGCCAAAAACATTCAGTACTTC. This translates into CAWSMGVAKNIQYF. Looking up the rest from reference TRBV30 and TRBJ2-4 gives the full variable domain: SQTIHQWPATLVQPVGSPLSLECTVEGTSNPNLYWYRQAAGRGLQLLFYSVGIGQISSEVPQNLSASRPQDRQFILSSKKLLLSDSGFYLCAWSMGVAKNIQYFGAGTRLSVL.